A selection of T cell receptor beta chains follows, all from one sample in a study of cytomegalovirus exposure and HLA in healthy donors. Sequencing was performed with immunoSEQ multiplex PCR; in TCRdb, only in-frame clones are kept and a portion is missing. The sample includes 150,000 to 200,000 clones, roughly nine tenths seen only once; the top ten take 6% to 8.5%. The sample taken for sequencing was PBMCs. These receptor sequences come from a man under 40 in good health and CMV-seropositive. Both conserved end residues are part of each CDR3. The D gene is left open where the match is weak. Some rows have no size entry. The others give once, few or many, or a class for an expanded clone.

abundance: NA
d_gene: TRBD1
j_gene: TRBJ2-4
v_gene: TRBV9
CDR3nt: TGTGCCAGCAGCCCTCGGACAGGGGGCGTCAAAAACATTCAGTACTTC
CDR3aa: CASSPRTGGVKNIQYF

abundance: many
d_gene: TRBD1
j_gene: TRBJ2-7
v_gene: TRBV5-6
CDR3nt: TGTGCCAGCAGCGACCCCGGGACAGGGGTGGACGAGCAGTACTTC
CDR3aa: CASSDPGTGVDEQYF

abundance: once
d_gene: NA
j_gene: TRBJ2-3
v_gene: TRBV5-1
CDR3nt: TGCGCCAGCAGCGTCCTCGGGGGATCTAGCACAGATACGCAGTATTTT
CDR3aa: CASSVLGGSSTDTQYF

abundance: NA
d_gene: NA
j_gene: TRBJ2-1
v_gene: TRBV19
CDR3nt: TGTGCCAGTAGTATTCAGGGGTCCTACAATGAGCAGTTCTTC
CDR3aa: CASSIQGSYNEQFF

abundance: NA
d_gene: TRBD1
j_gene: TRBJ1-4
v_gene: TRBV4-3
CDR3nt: TGCGCCAGCAGCCAGGGACAGGGGATTGTAACTAATGAAAAACTGTTTTTT
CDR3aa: CASSQGQGIVTNEKLFF

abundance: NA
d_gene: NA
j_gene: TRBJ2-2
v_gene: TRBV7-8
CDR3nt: TGTGCCAGCAGCTTATACCCGCAGGGCTTAGGGAACACCGGGGAGCTGTTTTTT
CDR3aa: CASSLYPQGLGNTGELFF

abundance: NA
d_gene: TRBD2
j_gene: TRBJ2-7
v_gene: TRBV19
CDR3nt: TGTGCCAGTAGCCAAGTTGCGGGGGTGAGCTCCTACGAGCAGTACTTC
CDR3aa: CASSQVAGVSSYEQYF

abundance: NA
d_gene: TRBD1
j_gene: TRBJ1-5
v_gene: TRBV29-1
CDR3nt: TGCAGCGTCACGGACAGGGGGGAGAATCAGCCCCAGCATTTT
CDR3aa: CSVTDRGENQPQHF

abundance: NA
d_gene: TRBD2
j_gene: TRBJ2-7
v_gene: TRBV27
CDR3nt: TGTGCCAGCTGGAATACCGGACTAGCGGGGTCCTACGAGCAGTACTTC
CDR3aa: CASWNTGLAGSYEQYF

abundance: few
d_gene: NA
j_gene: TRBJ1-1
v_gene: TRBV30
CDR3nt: TGTTCAATGGGCAGGGACATGAACACTGAAGCTTTCTTT
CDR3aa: CSMGRDMNTEAFF

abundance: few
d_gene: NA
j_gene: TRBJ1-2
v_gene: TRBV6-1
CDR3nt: TGTGCCAGCAGGGAACAGGGAACAGGTGGCTACACCTTC
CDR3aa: CASREQGTGGYTF

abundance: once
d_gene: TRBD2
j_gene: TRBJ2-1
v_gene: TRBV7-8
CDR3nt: TGTGCCAGCAGCTTCGGGAGGGAATCCTACAATGAGCAGTTCTTC
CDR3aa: CASSFGRESYNEQFF

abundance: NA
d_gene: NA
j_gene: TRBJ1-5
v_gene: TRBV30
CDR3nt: TGTGCCTGGAGTGGACAGTTAAGGGCGGGACAGCCCCAGCATTTT
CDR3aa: CAWSGQLRAGQPQHF

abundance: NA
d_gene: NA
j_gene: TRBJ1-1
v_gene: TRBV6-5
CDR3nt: TGTGCCAGCACTAGCAGATCCGGGGGTACTGAAGCTTTCTTT
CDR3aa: CASTSRSGGTEAFF

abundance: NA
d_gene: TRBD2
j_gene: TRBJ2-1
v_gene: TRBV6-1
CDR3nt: TGTGCCAGCAGTGAAGGCGGCGGGAGGGCCAGTACTGAGCAGTTCTTC
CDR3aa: CASSEGGGRASTEQFF

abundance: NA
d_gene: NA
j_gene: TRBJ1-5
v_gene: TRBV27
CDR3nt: TGTGCCATCGGCCCAGAGTTAATCGTCCCCCGTAGCAATCAGCCCCAGCATTTT
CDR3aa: CAIGPELIVPRSNQPQHF

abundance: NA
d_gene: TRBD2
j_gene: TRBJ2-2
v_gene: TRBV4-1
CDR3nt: TGCGCCAGCAGCCGAGGACTAGCGGGGCCCAACACCGGGGAGCTGTTTTTT
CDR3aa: CASSRGLAGPNTGELFF

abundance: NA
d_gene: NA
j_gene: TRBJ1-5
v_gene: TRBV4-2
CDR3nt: TGTGCCAGCAGCCAAGATCGCGGGGGGGGATATAGCAATCAGCCCCAGCATTTT
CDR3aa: CASSQDRGGGYSNQPQHF

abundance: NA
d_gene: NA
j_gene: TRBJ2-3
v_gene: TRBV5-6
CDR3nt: TGTGCCAGCAGCTTCGGGACAATTAGCACAGATACGCAGTATTTT
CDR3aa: CASSFGTISTDTQYF

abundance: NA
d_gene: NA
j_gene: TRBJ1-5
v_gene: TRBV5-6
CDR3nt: TGTGCCAGCAGCTTACAGGATTATAGCAATCAGCCCCAGCATTTT
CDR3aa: CASSLQDYSNQPQHF

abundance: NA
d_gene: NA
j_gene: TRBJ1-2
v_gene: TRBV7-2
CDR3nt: TGTGCCAGCAGCTTAGGGGTAGAGGGGACGGGCTACACCTTC
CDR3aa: CASSLGVEGTGYTF

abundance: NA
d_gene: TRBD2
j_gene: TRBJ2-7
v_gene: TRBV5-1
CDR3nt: TGCGCCAGCAGCCTCGTAGCGGGATCGGCCTACGAGCAGTACTTC
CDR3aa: CASSLVAGSAYEQYF

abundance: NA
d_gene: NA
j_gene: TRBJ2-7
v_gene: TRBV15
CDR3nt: TGTGCCACCAGCAGAGTGGACCGCGTGGACGAGCAGTACTTC
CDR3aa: CATSRVDRVDEQYF

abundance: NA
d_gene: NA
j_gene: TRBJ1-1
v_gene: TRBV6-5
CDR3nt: TGTGCCACCGGGCGTTCGGGGCGACCTGAAGCTTTCTTT
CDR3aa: CATGRSGRPEAFF

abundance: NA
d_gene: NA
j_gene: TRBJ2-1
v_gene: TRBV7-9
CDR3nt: TGTGCCAGCAGTTACGGGCAGGGGGGCAATGAGCAGTTCTTC
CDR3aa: CASSYGQGGNEQFF

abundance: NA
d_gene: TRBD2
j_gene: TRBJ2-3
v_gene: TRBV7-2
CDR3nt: TGTGCCAGCAGCCTCGGGGGAGGGAAAACAGATACGCAGTATTTT
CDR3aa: CASSLGGGKTDTQYF

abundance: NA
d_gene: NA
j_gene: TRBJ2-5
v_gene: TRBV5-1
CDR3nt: TGCGCCAGCAGCTTAACCGCTGGACAAGAGACCCAGTACTTC
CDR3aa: CASSLTAGQETQYF

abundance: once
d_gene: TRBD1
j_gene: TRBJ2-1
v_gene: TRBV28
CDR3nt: TGTGCCAGCAGACAAAACATGGACAGGGGTATGTACAATGAGCAGTTCTTC
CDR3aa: CASRQNMDRGMYNEQFF

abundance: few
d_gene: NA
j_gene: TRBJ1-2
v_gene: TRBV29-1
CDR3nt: TGCAGCGTTGAAGATGGTAGGGCAGGGGTCGGAGGGGGCTACACCTTC
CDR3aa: CSVEDGRAGVGGGYTF

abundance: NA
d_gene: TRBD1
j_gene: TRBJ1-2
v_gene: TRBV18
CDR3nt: TGTGCCAGCTCACCAATGACAGGGAAATCGGGTAACTATGGCTACACCTTC
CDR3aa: CASSPMTGKSGNYGYTF

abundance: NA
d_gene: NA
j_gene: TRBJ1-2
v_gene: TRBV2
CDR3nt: TGTGCCAGCAGTGAAAATGGCCGTACGAGTGGCTACACCTTC
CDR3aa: CASSENGRTSGYTF

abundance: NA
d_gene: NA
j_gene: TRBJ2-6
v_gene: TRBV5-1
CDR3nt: TGCGCCAGCAGCGGCGGACAAGTGGTCTCTGGGGCCAACGTCCTGACTTTC
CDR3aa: CASSGGQVVSGANVLTF

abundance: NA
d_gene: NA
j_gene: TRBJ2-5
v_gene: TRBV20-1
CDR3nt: TGCAGTGCCCCCTGGGGGGAGACCCAGTACTTC
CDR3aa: CSAPWGETQYF

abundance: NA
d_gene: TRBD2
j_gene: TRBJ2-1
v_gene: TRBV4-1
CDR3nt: TGCGCCAGCAGCCCTCGTTACCTTGGCGGACTAGCGGGAGGGCACAATGAGCAGTTCTTC
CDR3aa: CASSPRYLGGLAGGHNEQFF

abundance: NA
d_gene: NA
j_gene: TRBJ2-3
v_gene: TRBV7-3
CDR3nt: TGTGCCAGCAGCTTAAGGCAGACGCCGGGGACGCAGTATTTT
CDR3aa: CASSLRQTPGTQYF

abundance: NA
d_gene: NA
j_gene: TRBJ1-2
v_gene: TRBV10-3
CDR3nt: TGTGCCATCAGTGAGTCGGGTCAGACCTATGGCTACACCTTC
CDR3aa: CAISESGQTYGYTF

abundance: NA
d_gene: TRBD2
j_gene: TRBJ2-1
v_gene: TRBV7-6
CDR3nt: TGTGCCAGCAGCTTAGCGCGGCTAGCGGGGTACAATGAGCAGTTCTTC
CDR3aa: CASSLARLAGYNEQFF

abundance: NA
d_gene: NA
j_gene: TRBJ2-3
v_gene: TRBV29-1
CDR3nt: TGCAGCGTTGGTTCTAGTACAGATACGCAGTATTTT
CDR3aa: CSVGSSTDTQYF

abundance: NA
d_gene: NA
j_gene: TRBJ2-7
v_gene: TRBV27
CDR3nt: TGTGCCAGCAGTTTTGTCGGGCAGTCCTACGAGCAGTACTTC
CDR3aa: CASSFVGQSYEQYF

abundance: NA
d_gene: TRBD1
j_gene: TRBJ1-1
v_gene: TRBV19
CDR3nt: TGTGCCAGTAGTGCCAGGGGGACTGAAGCTTTCTTT
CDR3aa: CASSARGTEAFF

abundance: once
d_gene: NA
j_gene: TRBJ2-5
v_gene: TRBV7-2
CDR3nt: TGTGCCAGCAGCTTAGGGGCGGGGGCACAAGAGACCCAGTACTTC
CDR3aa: CASSLGAGAQETQYF

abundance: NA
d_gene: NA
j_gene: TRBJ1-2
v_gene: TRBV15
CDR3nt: TGTGCCACCAGCAGAGAGAGAGGGGCCAGCTATGGCTACACCTTC
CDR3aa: CATSRERGASYGYTF

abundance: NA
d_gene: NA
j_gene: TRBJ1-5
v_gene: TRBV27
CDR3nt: TGTGCCAGCAGTGTAAGCGGGGGGCCCCAGCATTTT
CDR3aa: CASSVSGGPQHF

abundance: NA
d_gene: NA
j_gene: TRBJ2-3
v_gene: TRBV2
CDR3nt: TGTGCCAGCAGTGACACCCTACCAACAGATACGCAGTATTTT
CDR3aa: CASSDTLPTDTQYF

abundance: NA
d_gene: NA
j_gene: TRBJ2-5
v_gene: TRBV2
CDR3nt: TGTGCCAGCAGTGAAGCGCTTCTAGGAGAGACCCAGTACTTC
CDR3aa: CASSEALLGETQYF

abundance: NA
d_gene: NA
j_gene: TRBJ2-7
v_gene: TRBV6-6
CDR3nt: TGTGCCAGCAGTCACCGGGACACATACTACGAGCAGTACTTC
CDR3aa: CASSHRDTYYEQYF